These 30 T cell receptor beta chains originate from one sample sequenced in a study of early T cells in non-severe SARS-CoV-2 infection (TCRdb year 2021). Library preparation was by 5' RACE. For sequencing, a NextSeq 500 was employed. The public reads were run again by TCRdb, first through fastp at Q25 and then through MiXCR, and only productive beta chains were kept. Under each unique CDR3 protein, matching rows form one entry showing the most common genes and DNA. The sample table lists under 60,000 distinct CDR3 sequences, around 9.6% of them with a count of one. The top ten hold approximately 5.3% of the sample. The sample here was whole blood, taken at baseline. These receptors were taken from an adult who was a healthcare worker with PCR-confirmed SARS-CoV-2 infection or an uninfected control (not recorded which).

This rearrangement joins TRBV12-3 or TRBV12-4 to TRBJ2-1, with a weak D call TRBD2 (6 bases). The V and J ends lost 4 bases and 0 bases respectively, with 13 bases between them. This CDR3 is 16 amino acids long. The CDR3 loop reads CASSSRTISSYNEQFF. CDR3 nucleotides: TGTGCCAGCAGTTCCCGGACTATCAGCTCCTACAATGAGCAGTTCTTC.

Many counts were recorded for this clonotype. This chain joins TRBV19 and TRBJ2-2, with D perhaps assigned TRBD1 or TRBD2 (6 bases each). Germline V gives CDR1 LNHDA, CDR2 SQIVND (reference sequence). V was shortened by 7 bases and J by 5 bases, with 17 bases between the two germline ends. The CDR3 runs 15 residues. The DNA for the CDR3 is TGTGCCAGTACCGTCTCTTGGGGGGCTACCGGGGAGCTGTTTTTT. Translated, it gives CASTVSWGATGELFF.

The rearrangement links TRBV30 to TRBJ1-2; 8 bases fit TRBD1. Trimming removed 8 bases from V and 5 bases from J; junction bases left unmatched: 10. CDR3 length: 13 residues. Germline assignment: CDR1 GTSNPN and CDR2 SVGIG (reference sequence). CDR3 nucleotides: TGTGCCAGACACCGGGACAGGCCTTATGGCTACACCTTC. Translation gives CARHRDRPYGYTF.

CDR3 bases: TGTGCCAGCAGTCCGAACGGGCTTCTGGTCAAAAACATTCAGTACTTC. This translates into CASSPNGLLVKNIQYF. The V call is TRBV25-1, the J call TRBJ2-4; D is unresolved. Germline CDR1 is MGHDK and CDR2 is SYGVNS. The CDR3 is made up of 16 amino acids. V gave up 5 bases and J gave up 3 bases, with 17 bases separating them.

This clonotype was seen more than once but under ten times. This sequence joins TRBV3-1 and TRBJ2-5; TRBD2 aligns across 7 bases. Trimming cost V 2 bases and J 9 bases; bases outside gene matches: 9. The CDR3 runs 14 residues. CDR1 and CDR2 from the germline V gene are LGHDT and YNNKEL (reference sequence). The CDR3 sequence is CASSQPDGAGSQYF. DNA of the CDR3: TGTGCCAGCAGCCAACCGGACGGAGCGGGATCCCAGTACTTC.

CDR3 protein: CASSEGILFGTRGYEQYF. The CDR3 coding sequence is TGTGCCAGCAGTGAAGGTATCTTATTTGGGACTAGGGGATACGAGCAGTACTTC. The rearrangement uses TRBV2 and TRBJ2-7, with 8 bases aligning to TRBD2. This CDR3 contains 18 residues. The germline V gene encodes CDR1 SNHLY and CDR2 FYNNEI. Trimming removed 1 base from V and 4 bases from J; junction bases left unmatched: 15.

This clonotype was counted a few times. The chain is built from TRBV30 and TRBJ2-1; D perhaps matches TRBD2 (5 bases). V was shortened by 2 bases and J by 4 bases, with 15 bases between the two germline ends. Looked up from germline, CDR1 is GTSNPN and CDR2 is SVGIG (reference sequence). The CDR3 loop spans 15 amino acids. This chain's CDR3 is CAWSPLGALYNEQFF. In nucleotides, the CDR3 is TGTGCCTGGAGTCCGTTGGGAGCTTTGTACAATGAGCAGTTCTTC.

This clonotype was seen ten or more times. CDR3 DNA: TGTGCCAGCACCCTCAGTGGGGCAGGGAACGAGCAGTACTTC. This sequence encodes CASTLSGAGNEQYF. V and J are TRBV6-6 and TRBJ2-7; possible D gene TRBD1, 5 bases. The CDR3 is 14 amino acids. Trimming took 7 bases from V and 5 from J, leaving 18 bases between them. Germline lookup yields CDR1 MNHNY and CDR2 SVGAGI (reference sequence).

In this sample, this clonotype turned up a few times. V usage is TRBV10-3 and J usage is TRBJ2-1; maybe TRBD2 (5 bases). This CDR3 has 15 residues. V lost 6 bases, J lost 7 bases, and 19 bases lay in between. The V gene's germline CDR1 is ENHRY and CDR2 SYGVKD. CDR3 residues: CAIRALDGGTNEQFF. The CDR3 nucleotides read TGTGCCATCAGGGCACTTGATGGAGGAACAAATGAGCAGTTCTTC.

This clonotype was detected only a few times. The chain recombines TRBV11-3 with TRBJ2-7; no clear D gene. V was clipped by 1 base and J by 3 bases, with 10 bases between them. The CDR3 length is 14 residues. Looked up from germline, CDR1 is SGHNT and CDR2 is YENEEA. The CDR3 nucleotides read TGTGCCAGCAGCTTAGGAGGAAAAGACTACGAGCAGTACTTC. Protein: CASSLGGKDYEQYF. Combining the CDR3 with reference TRBV11-3 and TRBJ2-7 gives the whole variable domain EAGVVQSPRYKIIEKKQPVAFWCNPISGHNTLYWYLQNLGQGPELLIRYENEEAVDDSQLPKDRFSAERLKGVDSTLKIQPAELGDSAVYLCASSLGGKDYEQYFGPGTRLTVT.

The chain couples TRBV14 to TRBJ1-1; D gene ambiguous. CDR3 length equals 17 residues. The V end lost 1 base, the J end lost 2 bases, and 17 bases lay between the germline ends. CDR1 SGHDN and CDR2 FVKESK come from the germline V gene. CDR3 sequence: CASSQGSLRAANTEAFF. In DNA form, the CDR3 reads TGTGCCAGCAGCCAAGGGAGTCTACGAGCAGCTAACACTGAAGCTTTCTTT.

The gene calls are TRBV7-2 and TRBJ1-3; D uncertain. CDR1 SGHTA and CDR2 FQGNSA come from the germline V gene. V lost 5 bases and J lost 0, with 17 bases in between. This CDR3 is built from 17 residues. The CDR3 is CASSRNRATFSGNTIYF. CDR3 in DNA: TGTGCCAGCAGCCGGAACCGGGCGACTTTCTCTGGAAACACCATATATTTT.

V gene TRBV4-3 combines with J gene TRBJ2-5, with D unclear. V shed 2 bases and J shed 0 bases, with 7 bases lying between them. The CDR3 is 14 amino acids. Germline values: CDR1 LGHNA, CDR2 YSLEER. The CDR3 is CASSQYANQETQYF. Here the CDR3 DNA reads TGCGCCAGCAGCCAATACGCGAACCAAGAGACCCAGTACTTC.

This clonotype was counted many times. The chain employs TRBV9 and TRBJ1-1; D remains ambiguous. V lost 1 base and J 7 bases, leaving 14 bases between the germline ends. CDR1 is SGDLS, CDR2 YYNGEE, per germline. The CDR3 spans 14 residues. CDR3: CASSVSGSELEAFF. As DNA, the CDR3 is TGTGCCAGCAGCGTATCAGGATCGGAACTTGAAGCTTTCTTT.

This clonotype turned up a few times. The rearrangement links TRBV9 to TRBJ2-6, with D tentatively TRBD1 or TRBD2 (5 bases each). In germline, CDR1 is SGDLS, CDR2 YYNGEE. This CDR3 is 16 amino acids long. The V gene lost 5 bases and the J gene lost 0 bases, with 12 bases spanning the gap. The CDR3 DNA reads as TGTGCCAGCAGGGGGACGACATACTCTGGGGCCAACGTCCTGACTTTC. Encoded protein: CASRGTTYSGANVLTF.

This clonotype appeared many times. This sequence joins TRBV20-1 and TRBJ1-1, with TRBD1 matching 8 bases. The germline gives CDR1 DFQATT, CDR2 SNEGSKA (reference sequence). The CDR3 covers 16 residues. Germline trimming cut 1 base from V and 3 bases from J; bases unmatched to any gene: 10. CDR3 in DNA: TGCAGTGCTAGAGGGACAGGGAGCTTAGTGTACACTGAAGCTTTCTTT. Protein product: CSARGTGSLVYTEAFF.

This chain links TRBV2 with TRBJ2-3; 9 nucleotides align to TRBD1. V lost 6 bases and J lost 4; bases outside the gene matches: 5. The CDR3 is 14 amino acids. The germline V gene encodes CDR1 SNHLY and CDR2 FYNNEI. The CDR3 loop is CASRSGQGSDTQYF. The CDR3 DNA follows: TGTGCCAGCAGGAGTGGACAGGGGTCAGATACGCAGTATTTT.

This clonotype has a handful of counts. The chain couples TRBV6-5 to TRBJ2-3; no definite D call. The CDR3 spans 18 residues. V lost 2 bases to trimming and J lost 4 bases, with 22 bases between them. Per the germline V gene, CDR1 is MNHEY and CDR2 is SVGAGI. The CDR3 DNA follows: TGTGCCAGCAGTTACCAGTTCCCTCGGCGGACCCCTGCAGATACGCAGTATTTT. Encoded protein: CASSYQFPRRTPADTQYF.

The chain uses TRBV7-9 and TRBJ2-1; D is perhaps TRBD1 (6 bases). CDR3 length: 15 residues. Germline CDR1 and CDR2: SEHNR and FQNEAQ (reference sequence). The V end lost 2 bases, the J end lost 4 bases, and 12 bases lay between the germline ends. For the CDR3, the DNA is TGTGCCAGCAGCTTAAGGGCAGGGGATTACAATGAGCAGTTCTTC. Translated, it gives CASSLRAGDYNEQFF.

This clonotype was detected many times. The chain uses TRBV20-1 and TRBJ2-7, with D hard to call. The CDR3 runs to 12 residues. V was pared by 1 base and J by 4 bases, with 8 bases between. Per germline, CDR1 DFQATT and CDR2 SNEGSKA (reference sequence). The CDR3, as DNA: TGCAGTGCTAGAGGGAGTACGTACGAGCAGTACTTC. This sequence encodes CSARGSTYEQYF.

The chain is built from TRBV20-1 and TRBJ1-2; tentatively, D is TRBD1 (6 bases). V gave up 1 base and J gave up 4 bases, with 16 bases separating them. Looked up from germline, CDR1 is DFQATT and CDR2 is SNEGSKA (reference sequence). The CDR3 length is 15 residues. This CDR3 reads CSARVTGGAGYGYTF. CDR3 sequence (DNA): TGCAGTGCTAGAGTCACGGGGGGCGCGGGCTATGGCTACACCTTC.

This clonotype showed up many times. The chain is built from TRBV7-2 and TRBJ2-1; 8 bases are a match to TRBD2. CDR3 length equals 15 residues. Per germline, CDR1 SGHTA and CDR2 FQGNSA. V was pared by 5 bases and J by 5 bases, with 8 bases of the junction left unmatched. The CDR3 DNA follows: TGTGCCAGCAGCCGGCCGGCGGGGGGTCACAATGAGCAGTTCTTC. Translating gives CASSRPAGGHNEQFF.

This clonotype came up many times. The chain employs TRBV6-5 and TRBJ2-6; D is perhaps TRBD1 (6 bases). The germline V gene has CDR1 MNHEY and CDR2 SVGAGI. CDR3 length equals 15 residues. V lost 4 bases and J lost 2, with 9 bases in between. The chain's CDR3 is CASSSTGTGANVLTF. DNA for the CDR3: TGTGCCAGCAGTTCTACAGGGACTGGGGCCAACGTCCTGACTTTC.

The CDR3 sequence is CSARGEGYNEQFF. DNA of the CDR3: TGCAGTGCTAGGGGCGAAGGGTACAATGAGCAGTTCTTC. The rearrangement links TRBV20-1 to TRBJ2-1; the D is unclear. V was trimmed by 3 bases and J by 4 bases, leaving 10 bases between them. Germline V gene sequence: CDR1 DFQATT, CDR2 SNEGSKA (reference sequence). This CDR3 is built from 13 residues.

Many counts were recorded for this clonotype. The chain couples TRBV27 to TRBJ1-1, with D unclear. The CDR3 runs to 13 residues. V was trimmed by 6 bases and J by 0 bases, leaving 8 bases between them. Germline assignment: CDR1 MNHEY and CDR2 SMNVEV (reference sequence). The CDR3, as DNA: TGTGCCAGCAGCCTGAGAATGAACACTGAAGCTTTCTTT. Encoded protein: CASSLRMNTEAFF.

There are a few counts of this clonotype. The rearrangement joins TRBV5-1 to TRBJ1-2; 11 nucleotides line up with TRBD1. Trimming removed 7 bases from V and 4 bases from J; junction bases left unmatched: 6. The CDR3 is 14 amino acids. The V gene's germline CDR1 is SGHRS and CDR2 YFSETQ. The CDR3 here is CASGTGGSSYGYTF. The DNA of the CDR3 is TGCGCCAGCGGGACAGGGGGAAGTAGCTATGGCTACACCTTC.

This clonotype has just a few counts. V usage is TRBV10-2 and J usage is TRBJ1-1; 9 nucleotides agree with TRBD1. Germline V gene data show CDR1 as WSHSY and CDR2 as SAAADI. The CDR3 runs to 13 residues. V lost 6 bases, J lost 5 bases, and 4 bases stayed unmatched. The CDR3 DNA reads as TGCGCCAGCAGAGGGACAGGGTCGACTGAAGCTTTCTTT. Its protein product is CASRGTGSTEAFF.

This clonotype was observed a few times. The rearrangement uses TRBV18 and TRBJ1-5; D call uncertain. Germline V lookup: CDR1 KGHSH, CDR2 LQKENI. Trimming took 8 bases from V and 0 from J, leaving 8 bases between them. This CDR3 region has 13 residues. This CDR3 reads CASAGDSNQPQHF. In nucleotides, the CDR3 is TGTGCCAGCGCTGGCGATAGCAATCAGCCCCAGCATTTT.

This clonotype was picked up many times. This chain links TRBV11-2 with TRBJ2-5; TRBD1 might be the D (5 bases). Trimming cost V 7 bases and J 1 base, with 10 bases left between them. The CDR3 spans 13 residues. CDR1 and CDR2 from the germline V gene are SGHAT and FQNNGV. CDR3 DNA: TGTGCCAGCACCAAGGGGTTCCAAGAGACCCAGTACTTC. Translated: CASTKGFQETQYF.

The J gene is TRBJ1-2, the V gene TRBV6-5; tentatively, D is TRBD1 (6 bases). V was shortened by 5 bases and J by 8 bases, with 12 bases between the two germline ends. Germline V gives CDR1 MNHEY, CDR2 SVGAGI. The CDR3 extends over 12 amino acids. CDR3: CASSTGSGGYTF. The CDR3 DNA reads as TGTGCCAGCAGTACAGGGTCAGGGGGCTACACCTTC.